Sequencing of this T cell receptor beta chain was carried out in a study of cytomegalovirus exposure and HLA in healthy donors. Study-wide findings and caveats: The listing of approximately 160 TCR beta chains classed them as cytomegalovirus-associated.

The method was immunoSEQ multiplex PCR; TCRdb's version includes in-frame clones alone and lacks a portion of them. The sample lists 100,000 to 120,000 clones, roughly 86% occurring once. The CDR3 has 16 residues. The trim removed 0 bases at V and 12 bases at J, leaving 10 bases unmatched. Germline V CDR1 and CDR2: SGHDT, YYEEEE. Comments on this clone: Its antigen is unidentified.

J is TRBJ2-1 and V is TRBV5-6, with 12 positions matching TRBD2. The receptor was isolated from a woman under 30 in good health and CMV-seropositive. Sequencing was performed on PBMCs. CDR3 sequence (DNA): TGTGCCAGCAGCTTGGCTTTCCCTAGCGGGAGGGACGGGCAGTTCTTC. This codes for CASSLAFPSGRDGQFF.